The clone carrying this T cell receptor beta chain was observed many times. What it binds is not known. This sample is drawn from a study of T cells in Graves' hyperthyroidism and ophthalmopathy. Whole-study results and caveats: In the blood, most expanded thyroid clonotypes above 0.001 appeared as well.

CDR1 MDHEN and CDR2 SYDVKM come from the germline V gene. The ends were cut back, 3 bases at V and 2 bases at J, with 17 bases in the middle. The CDR3 runs 17 residues. The blood sample predates any ophthalmopathy symptoms, coming from first hyperthyroidism diagnosis. Source material for PBMCs was around 10 ml fresh peripheral blood. RNA transcripts yielded amplified TCR beta CDR3 regions. The HTBI set primed first-round TCR CDR3 RT-PCR. TCRdb redid the calling of the multiplex PCR reads with MiXCR, one entry per CDR3 protein. The sample includes some 250,000 distinct CDR3 sequences, 12% to 15% of them seen just once.

The chain is built from TRBV28 and TRBJ1-3, with a tentative D call TRBD1 (5 bases). The sequenced sample consisted of blood. This sequence originates from a woman aged 50 to 60 with Graves' hyperthyroidism that later progressed to Graves' ophthalmopathy. The CDR3 protein is CASSFRGGSYAGNTIYF. DNA of the CDR3: TGTGCCAGCAGTTTCCGGGGGGGGTCGTACGCTGGAAACACCATATATTTT.